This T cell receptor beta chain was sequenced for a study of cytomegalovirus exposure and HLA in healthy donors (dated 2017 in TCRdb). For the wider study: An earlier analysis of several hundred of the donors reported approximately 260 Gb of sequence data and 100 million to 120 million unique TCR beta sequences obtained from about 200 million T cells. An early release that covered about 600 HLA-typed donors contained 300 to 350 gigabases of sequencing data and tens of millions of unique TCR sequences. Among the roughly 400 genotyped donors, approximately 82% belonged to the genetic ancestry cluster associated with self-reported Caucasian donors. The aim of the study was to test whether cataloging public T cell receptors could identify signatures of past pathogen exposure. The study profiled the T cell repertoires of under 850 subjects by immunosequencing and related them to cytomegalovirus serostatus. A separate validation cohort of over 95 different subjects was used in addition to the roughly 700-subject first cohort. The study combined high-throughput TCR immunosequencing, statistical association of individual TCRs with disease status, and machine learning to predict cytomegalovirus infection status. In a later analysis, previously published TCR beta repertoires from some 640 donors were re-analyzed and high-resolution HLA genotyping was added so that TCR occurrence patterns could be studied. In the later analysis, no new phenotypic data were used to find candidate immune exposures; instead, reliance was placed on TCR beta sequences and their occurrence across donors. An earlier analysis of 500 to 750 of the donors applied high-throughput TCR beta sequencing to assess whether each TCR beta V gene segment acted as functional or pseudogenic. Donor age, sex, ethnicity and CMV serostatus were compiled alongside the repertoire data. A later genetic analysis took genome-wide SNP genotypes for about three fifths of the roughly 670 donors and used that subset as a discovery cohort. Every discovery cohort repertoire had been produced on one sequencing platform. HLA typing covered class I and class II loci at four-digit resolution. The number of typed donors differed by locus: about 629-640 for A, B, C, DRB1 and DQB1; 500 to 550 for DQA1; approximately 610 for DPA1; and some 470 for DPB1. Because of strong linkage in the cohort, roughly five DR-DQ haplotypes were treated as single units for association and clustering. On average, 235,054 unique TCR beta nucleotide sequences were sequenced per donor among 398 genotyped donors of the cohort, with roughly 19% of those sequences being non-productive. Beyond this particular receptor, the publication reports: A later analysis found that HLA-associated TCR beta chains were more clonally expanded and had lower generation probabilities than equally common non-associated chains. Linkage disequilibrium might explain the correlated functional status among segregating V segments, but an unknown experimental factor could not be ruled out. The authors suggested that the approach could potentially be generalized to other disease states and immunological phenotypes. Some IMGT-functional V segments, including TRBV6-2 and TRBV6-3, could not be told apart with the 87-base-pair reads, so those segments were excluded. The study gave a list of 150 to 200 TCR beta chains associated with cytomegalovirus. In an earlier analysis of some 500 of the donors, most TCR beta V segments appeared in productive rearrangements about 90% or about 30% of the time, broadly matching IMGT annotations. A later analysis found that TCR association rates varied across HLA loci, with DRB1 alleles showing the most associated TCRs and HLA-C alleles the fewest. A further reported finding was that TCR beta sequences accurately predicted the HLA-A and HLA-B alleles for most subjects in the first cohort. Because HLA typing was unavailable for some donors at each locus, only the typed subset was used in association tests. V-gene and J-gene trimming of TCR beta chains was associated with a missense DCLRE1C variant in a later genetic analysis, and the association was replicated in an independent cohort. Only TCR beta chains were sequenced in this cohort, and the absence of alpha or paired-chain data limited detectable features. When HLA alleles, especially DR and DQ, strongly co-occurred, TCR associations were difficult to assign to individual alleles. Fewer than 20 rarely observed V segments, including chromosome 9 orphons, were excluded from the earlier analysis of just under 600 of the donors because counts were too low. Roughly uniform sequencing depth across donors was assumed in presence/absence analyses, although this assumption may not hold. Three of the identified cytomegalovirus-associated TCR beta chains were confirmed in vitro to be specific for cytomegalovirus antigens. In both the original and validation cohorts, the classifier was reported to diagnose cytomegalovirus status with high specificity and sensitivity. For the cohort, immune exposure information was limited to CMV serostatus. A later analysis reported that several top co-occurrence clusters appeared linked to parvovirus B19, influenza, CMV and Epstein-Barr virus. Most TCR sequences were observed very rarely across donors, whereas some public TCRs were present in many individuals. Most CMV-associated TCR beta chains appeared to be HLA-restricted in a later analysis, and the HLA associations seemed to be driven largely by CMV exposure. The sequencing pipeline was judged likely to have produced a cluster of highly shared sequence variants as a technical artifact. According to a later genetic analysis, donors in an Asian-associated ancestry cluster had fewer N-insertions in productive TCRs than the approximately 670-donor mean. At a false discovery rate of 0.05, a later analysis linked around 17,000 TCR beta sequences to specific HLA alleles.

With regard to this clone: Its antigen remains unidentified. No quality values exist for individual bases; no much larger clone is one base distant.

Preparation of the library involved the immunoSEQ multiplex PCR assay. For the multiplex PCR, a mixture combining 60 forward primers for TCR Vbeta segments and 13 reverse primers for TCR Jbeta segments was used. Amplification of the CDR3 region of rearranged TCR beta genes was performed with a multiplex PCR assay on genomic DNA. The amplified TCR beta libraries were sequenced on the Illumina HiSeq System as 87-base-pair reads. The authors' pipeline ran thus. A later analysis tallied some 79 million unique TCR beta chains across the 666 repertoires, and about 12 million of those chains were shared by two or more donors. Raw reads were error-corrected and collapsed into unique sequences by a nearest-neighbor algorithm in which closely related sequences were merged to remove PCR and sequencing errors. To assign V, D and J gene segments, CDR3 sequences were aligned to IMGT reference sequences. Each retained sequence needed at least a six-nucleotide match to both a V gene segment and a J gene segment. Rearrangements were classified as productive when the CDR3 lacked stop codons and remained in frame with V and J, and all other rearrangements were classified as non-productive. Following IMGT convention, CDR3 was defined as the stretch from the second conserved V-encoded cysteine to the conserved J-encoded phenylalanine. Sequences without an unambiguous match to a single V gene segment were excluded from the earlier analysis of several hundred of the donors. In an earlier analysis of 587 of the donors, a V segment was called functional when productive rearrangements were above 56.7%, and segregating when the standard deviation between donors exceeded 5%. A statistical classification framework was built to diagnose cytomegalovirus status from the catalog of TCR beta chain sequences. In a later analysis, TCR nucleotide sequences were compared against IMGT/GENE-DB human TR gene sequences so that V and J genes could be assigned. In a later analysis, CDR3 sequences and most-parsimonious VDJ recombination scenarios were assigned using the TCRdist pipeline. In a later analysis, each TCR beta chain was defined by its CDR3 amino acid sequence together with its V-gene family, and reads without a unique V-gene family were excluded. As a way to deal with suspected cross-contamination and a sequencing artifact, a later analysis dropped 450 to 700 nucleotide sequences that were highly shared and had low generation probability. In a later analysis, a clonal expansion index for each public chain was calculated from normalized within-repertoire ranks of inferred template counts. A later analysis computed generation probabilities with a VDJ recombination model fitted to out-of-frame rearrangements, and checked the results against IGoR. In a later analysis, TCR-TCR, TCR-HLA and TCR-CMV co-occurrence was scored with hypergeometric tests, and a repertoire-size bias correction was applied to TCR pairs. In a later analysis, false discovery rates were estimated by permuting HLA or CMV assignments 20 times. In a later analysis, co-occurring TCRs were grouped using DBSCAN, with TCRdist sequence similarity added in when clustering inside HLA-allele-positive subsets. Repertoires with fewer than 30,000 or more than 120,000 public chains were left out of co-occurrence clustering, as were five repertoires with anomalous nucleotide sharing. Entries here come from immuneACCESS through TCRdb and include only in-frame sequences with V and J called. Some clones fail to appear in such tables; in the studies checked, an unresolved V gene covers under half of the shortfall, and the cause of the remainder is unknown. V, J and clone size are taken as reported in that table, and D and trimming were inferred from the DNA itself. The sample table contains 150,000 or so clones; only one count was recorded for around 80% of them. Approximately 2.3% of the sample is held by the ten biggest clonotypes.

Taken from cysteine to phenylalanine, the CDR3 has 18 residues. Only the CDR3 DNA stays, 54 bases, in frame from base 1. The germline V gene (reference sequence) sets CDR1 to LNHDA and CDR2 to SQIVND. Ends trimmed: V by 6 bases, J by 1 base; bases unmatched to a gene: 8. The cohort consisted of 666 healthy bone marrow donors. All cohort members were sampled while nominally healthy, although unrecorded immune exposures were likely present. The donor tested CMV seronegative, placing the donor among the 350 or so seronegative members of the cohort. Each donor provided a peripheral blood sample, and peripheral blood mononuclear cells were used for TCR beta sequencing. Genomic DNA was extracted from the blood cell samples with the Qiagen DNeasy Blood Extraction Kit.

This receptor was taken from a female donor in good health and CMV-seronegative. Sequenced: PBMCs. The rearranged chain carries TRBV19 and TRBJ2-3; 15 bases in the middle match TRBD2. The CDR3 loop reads CASSPGLAGGVGTDTQYF. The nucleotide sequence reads TGTGCCAGTAGCCCCGGACTAGCGGGGGGGGTCGGCACAGATACGCAGTATTTT. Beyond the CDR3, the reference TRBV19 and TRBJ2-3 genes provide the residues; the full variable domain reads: DGGITQSPKYLFRKEGQNVTLSCEQNLNHDAMYWYRQDPGQGLRLIYYSQIVNDFQKGDIAEGYSVSREKKESFPLTVTSAQKNPTAFYLCASSPGLAGGVGTDTQYFGPGTRLTVL.